This TCR beta chain was recovered during a study of T cell responses to AZD1222 COVID-19 vaccine. Findings of the study overall: Distributed over spike, vaccine-associated CD4 TCRs predominated at 160-218 and 743-854. The study found Spike-specific TCR breadth and depth rose after two AZD1222 doses. The donor cohort was predominantly white British with a female majority, and clonal diversity may have been underestimated.

As to this clone: No antigen is known for it.

The V and J ends lost 3 bases and 3 bases respectively, with 17 bases between them. Germline lookup yields CDR1 MDHEN and CDR2 SYDVKM. There are 17 residues in the CDR3. This table comes from immunoSEQ multiplex PCR, and its TCRdb copy is limited to in-frame clones, with some not included. Of 15,000 to 20,000 clones listed, over 85% were seen once; the top ten hold 7.5% to 9%. Specimen: peripheral blood, collected 28 days after the second AZD1222 dose. This TCR was sampled from an adult who received the AZD1222 COVID-19 vaccine. The chain is built from TRBV28 and TRBJ1-4, with D maybe TRBD1 (6 bases). CDR3 amino acids: CASSFTGDTPANEKLFF. The CDR3 bases are TGTGCCAGCAGTTTTACCGGGGACACGCCGGCTAATGAAAAACTGTTTTTT.